This entry features one T cell receptor (beta chain) sequence. The data originate from a study of T cells in Graves' hyperthyroidism and ophthalmopathy. This CDR3 has 14 residues. Germline-derived CDR1 and CDR2 are SQVTM and ANQGSEA. V shed 5 bases, J shed 8 bases, and the junction held 10 bases outside the gene matches. Researchers amplified the TCR beta CDR3 regions from RNA transcripts. Carried out on the TCR CDR3, a first-round RT-PCR used the HTBI primer set. TCRdb ran MiXCR on the multiplex PCR reads and lists one entry per CDR3 protein. The table lists a few hundred thousand distinct CDR3 sequences, roughly 14% of them singletons. Orbital computed tomography, thyroid ultrasound, serum thyroxine and TRAb, and clinical symptoms together informed the diagnoses.

Input material: blood. The rearrangement links TRBV29-1 to TRBJ1-2, with 11 bases that match TRBD1. The sequence derives from a man aged 30-40 years with Graves' hyperthyroidism that later progressed to Graves' ophthalmopathy. Here the CDR3 reads CSVLRTGGSRGYTF. The CDR3, as DNA: TGCAGCGTTCTCCGGACAGGGGGCTCAAGGGGCTACACCTTC.